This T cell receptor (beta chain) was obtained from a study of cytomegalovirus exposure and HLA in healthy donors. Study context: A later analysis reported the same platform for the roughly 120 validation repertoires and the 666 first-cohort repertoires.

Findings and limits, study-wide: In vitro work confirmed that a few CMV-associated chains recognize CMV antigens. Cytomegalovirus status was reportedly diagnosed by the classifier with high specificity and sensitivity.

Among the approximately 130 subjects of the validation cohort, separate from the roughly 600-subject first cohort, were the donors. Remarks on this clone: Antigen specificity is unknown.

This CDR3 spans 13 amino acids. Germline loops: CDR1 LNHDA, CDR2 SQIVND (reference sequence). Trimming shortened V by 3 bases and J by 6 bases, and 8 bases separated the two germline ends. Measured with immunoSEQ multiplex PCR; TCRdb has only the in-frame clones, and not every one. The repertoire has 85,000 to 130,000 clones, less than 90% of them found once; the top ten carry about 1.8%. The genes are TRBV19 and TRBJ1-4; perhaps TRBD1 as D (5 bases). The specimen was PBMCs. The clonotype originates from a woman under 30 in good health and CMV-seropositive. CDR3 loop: CASSMAGYEKLFF. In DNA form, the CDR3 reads TGTGCCAGTAGTATGGCAGGGTATGAAAAACTGTTTTTT.